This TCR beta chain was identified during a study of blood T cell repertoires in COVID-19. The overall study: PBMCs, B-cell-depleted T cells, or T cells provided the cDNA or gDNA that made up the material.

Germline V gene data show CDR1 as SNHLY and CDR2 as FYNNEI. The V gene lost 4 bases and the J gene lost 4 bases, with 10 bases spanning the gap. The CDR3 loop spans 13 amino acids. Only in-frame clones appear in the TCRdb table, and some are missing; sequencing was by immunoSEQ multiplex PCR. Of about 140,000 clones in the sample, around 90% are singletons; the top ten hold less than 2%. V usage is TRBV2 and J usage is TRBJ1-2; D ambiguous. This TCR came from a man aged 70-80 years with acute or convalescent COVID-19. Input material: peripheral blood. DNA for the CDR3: TGTGCCAGCAGTGTTGACACCTTCTATGGCTACACCTTC. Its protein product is CASSVDTFYGYTF.